Sequencing of this T cell receptor (beta chain) was carried out in a study of response to subunit inactivated influenza vaccine (dated by TCRdb to the late 2010s). Looking at the study overall: Deep quantitative profiling of the T cell receptor repertoire was used in the study to follow responses to a trivalent subunit inactivated influenza vaccine.

The time point label, as the study defines it: approximately 40 days after influenza vaccine administration. Preparation of the library involved RT-PCR. TCRdb names Illumina HiSeq 2500 as the instrument used. Using fastp trimming at Q25 and MiXCR clonotype assembly, TCRdb reanalyzed the public sequencing data and kept in-frame beta chains. One record per CDR3 amino acid sequence lists the most common genes and DNA. The sample contains 500,000 to 600,000 distinct CDR3 sequences, 10% to 15% of them found a single time. The ten largest clones add up to about an eighth of the sample. Results the study describes overall, beyond this receptor: It was suggested by the authors that each seasonal influenza vaccination may recruit only a limited number of new T cells.

V loses 0 bases at its end and J loses 7 bases; junction bases beyond the gene matches: 4. From the germline V gene, CDR1 is SGDLS and CDR2 is YYNGEE. The CDR3 has 15 amino acids, counting the end cysteine and phenylalanine. Only the CDR3 region is kept as DNA, spanning 45 bases read in frame from base 1. A word on this clonotype: Its antigen specificity is not known. The record has no base qualities; no much larger clone is one base away.

The sequencing used PBMCs from blood, collected 40 to 50 days after vaccination. The sequence was collected from a man aged 50-60 years who received an inactivated influenza vaccine. Donor details come from another sample of the same person, matched by shared clones. Here the chain combines TRBV9 and TRBJ2-1, with 10 bases aligning to TRBD2. Here is the DNA: TGTGCCAGCAGCGTAGTAGCGGGAGGCCAGAATGAGCAGTTCTTC. Translation gives CASSVVAGGQNEQFF.